The T cell receptor beta chain under discussion was sequenced for a study of human CD4 T cells and Enterobacteriaceae (dated by TCRdb to 2018 to 2020). Results and caveats for the whole study, not just this receptor: Ex vivo, broadly cross-reactive clonotypes were observed to appear more expanded than specific clonotypes, with about 55% of the 19 and about 65% of the 34 being found within the top 5%. The only basis for inferring the reactivity of ex vivo clonotypes was matching nucleotide sequences to CFSE-low cultures from the same donors.

The ex vivo total memory CD4+ samples were sequenced at deep level, which gave a detection sensitivity of one cell in 200,000. Genomic DNA was extracted from cell pellets with the QIAamp DNA Micro Kit, and its quantity and purity were checked by spectrophotometry. Amplification of TCR Vbeta CDR3 regions was performed with the immunoSEQ multiplex PCR assay. Amplicons were sequenced on the Illumina HiSeq platform. The retrieved sequences were 87 nucleotides long and included the CDR3 region. For the original study's pipeline: Each unique productive TCR Vbeta nucleotide sequence counted as a clonotype and was quantified by productive template frequency from ImmunoSEQ Analyzer V3.0. A threshold set at the top 5th percentile of each frequency-ranked repertoire was used to define expanded clonotypes. Repertoire overlap was calculated as Chao-Jaccard with the R package fossil and was visualized by nonmetric multidimensional scaling with the R package MASS. The table was pulled from immuneACCESS by TCRdb, which kept in-frame rearrangements only. Such tables lose some clones; where checked, under half of the loss comes from unresolved V genes, and the rest has no known cause. V and J calls and clone size are copied from that table; D and trimming were computed from the DNA. Present in this sample are some 26,000 clones, 80% to 90% of which were seen just once. The ten most abundant clones make up about 0.96% of the sample.

Note on this clone: No cognate antigen has been identified for it. Base qualities are not at hand, and no much larger clone is one base apart.

Inclusive of the bounding cysteine and phenylalanine, the CDR3 is 16 residues long. The read is trimmed to its CDR3 DNA, 48 bases read in frame from base 1. According to the germline V gene (reference sequence), CDR1 reads MNHEY and CDR2 reads SMNVEV. Trimming at the junction amounts to 6 bases on V and 3 bases on J, and the germline ends lie 21 bases apart. Memory CD4+ T cells, defined as all CD4+ cells except CD45RA+CCR7+CD95- naive cells, were FACS-sorted on a FACSAria III to over 95% purity. Blood from healthy donors came from blood donation centers in Switzerland. Total CD4+ T cells and monocytes were enriched by positive selection with CD4 and CD14 magnetic microbeads. CD8+, CD14+, CD16+, CD56+, CD19+ and CD25-bright cells were excluded prior to sorting. In a couple of blood donors, total memory CD4+ T cells were sequenced directly ex vivo to assess in vivo expansion of bacteria-reactive clonotypes. Peripheral blood mononuclear cells were isolated from donor blood using Ficoll-Paque Plus.

Sequencing used memory CD4+ T cells from blood. The meaning of the sample's cell subset or site label: total memory CD4 T cells sorted directly ex vivo, unstimulated. This TCR was sampled from a human donor in good health. Here the chain combines TRBV27 and TRBJ2-7, with TRBD2 tentatively as D gene (6 bases match). The nucleotide sequence reads as follows: TGTGCCAGCAGCCGAACCCCCCGGGCGGGGTACTACGAGCAGTACTTC. It translates to CASSRTPRAGYYEQYF.